This T cell receptor (beta chain) emerged from a study of cytomegalovirus exposure and HLA in healthy donors. The CDR3 spans 16 residues. V shed 6 bases and J 0 bases; nucleotides not matched to a gene: 10. Looked up from germline, CDR1 is MNHEY and CDR2 is SMNVEV (reference sequence). PCR amplification relied on 60 Vbeta primers (plus 13 Jbeta primers). Sequenced by immunoSEQ multiplex PCR; TCRdb stores in-frame clones only, minus some. This table holds about 180,000 clones, approximately 81% found once. Study-wide points: A reported reduction in N-insertions relative to the approximately 670-donor mean was seen in an Asian-associated ancestry cluster in a later analysis. TRBV6-2, TRBV6-3 and some other V segments were unresolvable in 87-base-pair reads. In a later analysis, at a false discovery rate of 0.05, about 17,000 TCR beta sequences matched HLA alleles.

Note on this clone: Its antigen is unknown.

The sequencing input was PBMCs. The chain couples TRBV27 to TRBJ1-2, with TRBD1 matching 7 bases. The TCR comes from a woman under 40 in good health and CMV-seronegative. The CDR3 spells CASSRTGTESNYGYTF. For the CDR3, the DNA is TGTGCCAGCAGCCGAACCGGGACAGAATCTAACTATGGCTACACCTTC.